One and the same sample provided the 32 T cell receptor beta chains below, sequenced in a study of beta chain features in type 1 diabetes. Findings of the study overall: In every one of the four CD4+ subsets, TCRB CDR3s were moderately but significantly shorter in Type 1 diabetes patients.

The authors reverse transcribed all of the isolated RNA, so sequencing captured expressed TCRB transcripts. Using immunoSEQ multiplex PCR, the repertoire was profiled, and TCRdb retains in-frame clones only, with some absent. Of more than 120,000 clones in the sample, around an eighth were seen once. These receptors have no known antigen. Sequenced material: central memory CD4+ T cells from blood. All receptors come from a man aged 18 to 29 with type 1 diabetes.

This clone was found a few times. The V gene is TRBV5-1, the J gene TRBJ2-1; TRBD1 matches 10 bases. The J segment lost 4 bases and the V segment lost 3 bases, leaving 10 bases of the junction unmatched. There are 17 residues in the CDR3. In germline, CDR1 is SGHRS, CDR2 YFSETQ. The CDR3 spells CASSSSRDRGVYNEQFF. The CDR3 DNA reads as TGCGCCAGCAGCTCGTCCCGGGACAGGGGCGTTTACAATGAGCAGTTCTTC.

This clone was found a few times. The CDR3 DNA follows: TGTGCCTGGAGTTTCGGAGGGGGGCAAGAGACCCAGTACTTC. This gives the protein CAWSFGGGQETQYF. The chain couples TRBV30 to TRBJ2-5; perhaps D is TRBD1 or TRBD2 (6 bases each). The V gene lost 2 bases and the J gene lost 2 bases, with 12 bases spanning the gap. Germline V gene sequence: CDR1 GTSNPN, CDR2 SVGIG (reference sequence). The CDR3 is made up of 14 amino acids.

The V call is TRBV13, the J call TRBJ2-3, with 13 bases matching TRBD2. From germline, CDR1 is PRHDT and CDR2 FYEKMQ (reference sequence). V gave up 5 bases and J gave up 4 bases; unmatched junction bases: 6. This CDR3 spans 16 amino acids. This CDR3 is CASSLRTSGGADTQYF. The DNA for the CDR3 is TGTGCCAGCAGCCTACGGACTAGCGGGGGTGCAGATACGCAGTATTTT.

In nucleotides, the CDR3 is TGTGCCAGCCAAGGAGGGGGCGAAAACATTCAGTACTTC. It codes for CASQGGGENIQYF. The chain couples TRBV11-3 to TRBJ2-4, with D possibly matching TRBD1 (7 bases). The CDR3 totals 13 residues. Germline CDR1 SGHNT, CDR2 YENEEA. Trimming pared 8 bases from V and 5 bases from J, leaving 13 bases between.

The chain recombines TRBV25-1 with TRBJ1-1, with 9 bases aligning to TRBD1. With 4 bases clipped from V and 2 bases from J, the junction kept 5 bases outside the gene matches. The germline CDR1 and CDR2 sequences are MGHDK and SYGVNS. CDR3 length: 15 residues. CDR3 bases: TGTGCCAGCAGTGTGGGGGACAGGGCTAACACTGAAGCTTTCTTT. Its protein is CASSVGDRANTEAFF.

This clone was recorded many times. The J gene is TRBJ1-4, the V gene TRBV9; 7 positions agree with TRBD1. V trimming: 0 bases; J trimming: 7 bases; junction bases outside the gene matches: 9. The CDR3 length is 16 residues. The germline CDR1 and CDR2 sequences are SGDLS and YYNGEE. As DNA, the CDR3 is TGTGCCAGCAGCGTAGGGGACCGCGGGACAGCTGAAAAACTGTTTTTT. This gives the protein CASSVGDRGTAEKLFF.

This chain uses TRBV5-1 with TRBJ2-5, with D perhaps being TRBD1 or TRBD2 (5 bases each). Trimming cost V 1 base and J 3 bases, with 13 bases left between them. Per germline, CDR1 SGHRS and CDR2 YFSETQ. The CDR3 is 15 residues long. The CDR3 loop reads CASSLRGGYEETQYF. Written as DNA, the CDR3 is TGCGCCAGCAGCTTGCGTGGGGGATACGAAGAGACCCAGTACTTC.

This clone was seen more than once but under ten times. The rearrangement links TRBV2 to TRBJ2-7; a possible D gene is TRBD2 (5 bases). V lost 9 bases to trimming and J lost 6 bases, with 18 bases between them. This CDR3 is 13 amino acids long. The germline gives CDR1 SNHLY, CDR2 FYNNEI. The DNA for the CDR3 is TGTGCCAGGACGAGGGTCGGCAACCCCGAGCAGTACTTC. Protein: CARTRVGNPEQYF.

A few counts support this clone. The chain employs TRBV2 and TRBJ2-3, with D maybe TRBD1 (6 bases). Germline-derived CDR1 and CDR2 are SNHLY and FYNNEI. The V and J ends lost 8 bases and 0 bases respectively, with 9 bases between them. This CDR3 spans 13 amino acids. CDR3 region: CASSRGSTDTQYF. DNA of the CDR3: TGTGCCAGCTCCAGGGGTAGCACAGATACGCAGTATTTT.

This clone has a handful of counts. The rearrangement links TRBV19 to TRBJ1-2, with a weak D call TRBD1 (5 bases). Between the trimmed V and J ends, which lost 9 bases and 4 bases, there was a span of 9 bases. This CDR3 comprises 11 residues. Germline V gene lookup returns CDR1 LNHDA and CDR2 SQIVND (reference sequence). The CDR3 reads CASTDIYGYTF. The DNA of the CDR3 is TGTGCCAGCACGGACATCTATGGCTACACCTTC.

This clone was found a few times. The V call is TRBV7-9, the J call TRBJ1-1, with D maybe TRBD1 (5 bases). Germline values: CDR1 SEHNR, CDR2 FQNEAQ (reference sequence). Trimming took off 2 bases at V and 0 bases at J, with 19 bases between the two ends. The CDR3 runs to 18 residues. CDR3 DNA: TGTGCCAGCAGCTTAAGGGTCCTGGGGCAGGGAGTGAACACTGAAGCTTTCTTT. Protein: CASSLRVLGQGVNTEAFF.

The rearrangement links TRBV7-9 to TRBJ1-2; D might be TRBD1 (5 bases). Trimming took off 1 base at V and 8 bases at J, with 17 bases between the two ends. The CDR3 totals 15 residues. The germline V gene encodes CDR1 SEHNR and CDR2 FQNEAQ (reference sequence). The CDR3 DNA reads as TGTGCCAGCAGCTTAGAGGATGGGGGAGTGTCAGGCTACACCTTC. Its translation is CASSLEDGGVSGYTF. The full variable domain, its missing parts supplied by reference TRBV7-9 and TRBJ1-2, is DTGVSQNPRHKITKRGQNVTFRCDPISEHNRLYWYRQTLGQGPEFLTYFQNEAQLEKSRLLSDRFSAERPKGSFSTLEIQRTEQGDSAMYLCASSLEDGGVSGYTFGSGTRLTVV.

This clone has just a few counts. J is TRBJ2-5 and V is TRBV10-3; D gene ambiguous. The CDR3 runs to 15 residues. Germline V gene lookup returns CDR1 ENHRY and CDR2 SYGVKD. Trimming took off 0 bases at V and 2 bases at J, with 10 bases between the two ends. CDR3 coding DNA: TGTGCCATCAGTGAGTCGAACAGCCAACAAGAGACCCAGTACTTC. Protein sequence: CAISESNSQQETQYF.

This clone was detected only a few times. The chain has TRBV7-9 and TRBJ2-3; possibly TRBD2 for D (6 bases). V lost 0 bases and J lost 2, with 9 bases in between. Germline CDR1 reads SEHNR; CDR2 reads FQNEAQ (reference sequence). The CDR3 consists of 15 residues. The CDR3 region has the DNA TGTGCCAGCAGCTTAGCGGGGGGATTCACAGATACGCAGTATTTT. It specifies CASSLAGGFTDTQYF.

At least ten counts were recorded for this clone. The chain carries TRBV6-5 and TRBJ2-5; tentatively, D is TRBD1 (6 bases). The CDR3 totals 13 residues. V lost 8 bases and J 0 bases, leaving 10 bases between the germline ends. Germline V CDR1 and CDR2: MNHEY, SVGAGI. The DNA for the CDR3 is TGTGCCAGCTCAAGGGGGAACCAAGAGACCCAGTACTTC. Translated: CASSRGNQETQYF.

The rearrangement uses TRBV30 and TRBJ1-6, with 7 positions matching TRBD1. Per the germline V gene, CDR1 is GTSNPN and CDR2 is SVGIG (reference sequence). V gave up 2 bases and J gave up 0 bases; unmatched junction bases: 7. The CDR3 spans 17 residues. CDR3 bases: TGTGCCTGGAGTCAGGGGGGGCAAAGCTCCTATAATTCACCCCTCCACTTT. Protein sequence: CAWSQGGQSSYNSPLHF.

This clone was seen more than once but under ten times. This may be a read error: a much more frequent sequence differs by one nucleotide. This chain links TRBV30 with TRBJ1-1; 9 bases align to TRBD1. The germline gives CDR1 GTSNPN, CDR2 SVGIG (reference sequence). The CDR3 is made up of 12 amino acids. CDR3 DNA sequence: TGTTCCTGGGACCCTACAGGGGGCCGAGCTTTCTTT. This codes for CSWDPTGGRAFF. Based on the CDR3 plus reference TRBV30 and TRBJ1-1, the full variable domain is SQTIHQWPATLVQPVGSPLSLECTVEGTSNPNLYWYRQAAGRGLQLLFYSVGIGQISSEVPQNLSASRPQDRQFILSSKKLLLSDSGFYLCSWDPTGGRAFFGQGTRLTVV.

This clone was found a few times. This rearrangement joins TRBV5-6 to TRBJ2-7; tentatively, D is TRBD2 (5 bases). CDR1 and CDR2 from the germline V gene are SGHDT and YYEEEE. This CDR3 spans 14 amino acids. Between the trimmed V and J ends, which lost 2 bases and 2 bases, there was a span of 11 bases. The CDR3 sequence is CASSFNRGTYEQYF. Here the CDR3 DNA reads TGTGCCAGCAGCTTTAATCGGGGAACCTACGAGCAGTACTTC.

The CDR3 sequence is CASRGARNYGYTF. The CDR3 DNA reads as TGTGCCAGCAGGGGGGCACGGAACTATGGCTACACCTTC. This rearrangement joins TRBV6-1 to TRBJ1-2, with a possible D match to TRBD1 (6 bases). With 6 bases removed from V and 2 bases from J, the gap between germline ends came to 10 bases. The CDR3 runs 13 residues. Germline-derived CDR1 and CDR2 are MNHNS and SASEGT.

The chain joins TRBV9 to TRBJ2-1; the D is unclear. This CDR3 has 14 amino acids. Trimming left V 4 bases short and J 0 bases short, with 8 bases between. The V gene's germline CDR1 is SGDLS and CDR2 YYNGEE. CDR3 loop: CASSQTSSYNEQFF. CDR3 in DNA: TGTGCCAGCAGCCAAACCAGCTCCTACAATGAGCAGTTCTTC.

In its sample, this clone was seen once. The V call is TRBV19, the J call TRBJ2-7; weak D call: TRBD1 (5 bases). With 8 bases removed from V and 3 bases from J, the gap between germline ends came to 11 bases. Germline CDR1 is LNHDA and CDR2 is SQIVND (reference sequence). There are 12 residues in the CDR3. The CDR3: CASGRVGYEQYF. DNA of the CDR3: TGTGCCAGTGGCAGGGTGGGCTACGAGCAGTACTTC.

V and J are TRBV7-9 and TRBJ1-2, with D tentatively TRBD1 (5 bases). Deletions cut 4 bases from V and 10 bases from J, with 22 bases between. There are 15 residues in the CDR3. CDR1 and CDR2 (germline): SEHNR, FQNEAQ (reference sequence). The CDR3 loop is CASSSQAGPGHDYTF. The CDR3 DNA sequence: TGTGCCAGCAGCTCCCAGGCCGGGCCAGGACATGACTACACCTTC.

This clone has only a few counts. The chain employs TRBV19 and TRBJ2-7; the D gene is possibly TRBD2 (6 bases). This CDR3 region has 12 residues. CDR1 LNHDA and CDR2 SQIVND come from the germline V gene (reference sequence). The V gene lost 9 bases and the J gene lost 2 bases, with 11 bases spanning the gap. The DNA for the CDR3 is TGTGCCAGCGGGACTCCCGCCTACGAGCAGTACTTC. Its protein product is CASGTPAYEQYF.

V usage is TRBV5-1 and J usage is TRBJ1-4, with TRBD1 identical over 7 bases. The CDR3 covers 15 residues. V lost 0 bases to trimming and J lost 3 bases; unmatched junction nucleotides: 2. Germline CDR1 reads SGHRS; CDR2 reads YFSETQ. CDR3 DNA: TGCGCCAGCAGCTTGGACAGGGGCCCTAATGAAAAACTGTTTTTT. This sequence encodes CASSLDRGPNEKLFF.

The chain links TRBV5-1 to TRBJ1-1, with D unclear. CDR1 and CDR2 from the germline V gene are SGHRS and YFSETQ. This CDR3 is built from 15 residues. Deletions cut 5 bases from V and 3 bases from J, with 17 bases between. The CDR3 nucleotides read TGCGCCAGCAGACCTCCCGTGGGCCGGGACACTGAAGCTTTCTTT. Translated, it gives CASRPPVGRDTEAFF.

The chain uses TRBV6-1 and TRBJ2-3; D is undetermined. Germline assignment: CDR1 MNHNS and CDR2 SASEGT. The V end was cut by 4 bases, the J end by 6 bases, with 8 bases between. The CDR3 extends over 12 amino acids. CDR3 DNA sequence: TGTGCCAGCAGTGTGTACCCTGATACGCAGTATTTT. Its protein is CASSVYPDTQYF.

The sample holds a few counts of this clone. This chain joins TRBV1 and TRBJ1-2; the table assigns TRBD1, which was not confirmed against the DNA. TRBV1 is a recognized pseudogene. This CDR3 has 17 amino acids. DNA for the CDR3: TGCACCAGCAGCCAACAACTACTCCGGGACAGGGGGCTTGGCTACACCTTC. This translates into CTSSQQLLRDRGLGYTF.

Remarks on this clone: Other DNA sequences in this specimen translate into the identical CDR3. This sequence joins TRBV29-1 and TRBJ1-4; D is undetermined. CDR1 and CDR2 from the germline V gene are SQVTM and ANQGSEA. CDR3 size: 13 residues. V lost 5 bases to trimming and J lost 0 bases, with 7 bases between them. CDR3 residues: CSVRHATNEKLFF. In DNA form, the CDR3 reads TGCAGCGTTCGTCACGCAACTAATGAAAAACTGTTTTTT.

J is TRBJ1-1 and V is TRBV19; D possibly corresponds to TRBD1 (5 bases). V lost 9 bases to trimming and J lost 6 bases, with 20 bases between them. This CDR3 comprises 14 residues. CDR1 is LNHDA and CDR2 is SQIVND in the germline V gene (reference sequence). For the CDR3, the DNA is TGTGCCAGCTTCCGACAGTTGAGTTCTCCTGAAGCTTTCTTT. Its translation is CASFRQLSSPEAFF.

The V gene is TRBV9, the J gene TRBJ2-1; 9 bases line up with TRBD2. Trimming removed 4 bases from V and 8 bases from J; junction bases left unmatched: 10. The germline V gene encodes CDR1 SGDLS and CDR2 YYNGEE. This CDR3 is built from 15 residues. CDR3 bases: TGTGCCAGCAGCCCGCGGGGGGGCCGTGGAGATGAGCAGTTCTTC. Translation: CASSPRGGRGDEQFF.

This clone was picked up many times. The chain joins TRBV2 to TRBJ2-5; tentative D call: TRBD2 (6 bases). The V end lost 6 bases, the J end lost 3 bases, and 14 bases lay between the germline ends. The CDR3 is 14 amino acids. Per germline, CDR1 SNHLY and CDR2 FYNNEI. The CDR3 coding sequence is TGTGCCAGCAGGAGGGCTGCTAGCGAAGAGACCCAGTACTTC. Translated, it gives CASRRAASEETQYF.

This clone was seen a few times. The chain employs TRBV27 and TRBJ1-1; D might be TRBD1 (6 bases). V lost 5 bases and J 5 bases, leaving 18 bases between the germline ends. Germline V gives CDR1 MNHEY, CDR2 SMNVEV (reference sequence). The length of the CDR3 is 15 residues. The CDR3 protein is CASSLLRGDRTEAFF. The DNA of the CDR3 is TGTGCCAGCAGTCTATTGAGGGGGGATAGAACTGAAGCTTTCTTT.